This TCR beta chain was retrieved from a study of blood T cells in healthy people across ages. Per the germline V gene, CDR1 is MNHEY and CDR2 is SVGEGT. This CDR3 is 15 amino acids long. The V and J ends lost 0 bases and 0 bases respectively, with 9 bases between them. Sample-barcoded 5' priming and a J-beta primer mix drove a second PCR of 7 to 11 cycles. Each of the cDNA molecules was tagged by a template-switch adaptor with 12 random nucleotides. Each sample yielded at least 3 million CDR3-containing paired-end reads. TCRdb ran MiXCR on the 5' RACE reads and lists one entry per CDR3 protein. The sample contains roughly 1.9 million distinct CDR3 sequences, approximately 39% of which appear only once. Caucasian individuals from Russia who were healthy and aged roughly 6 to 90 acted as donors.

The sample comprised blood. V is TRBV6-2 or TRBV6-3 and J is TRBJ2-7; D remains ambiguous. The TCR sequence derives from a human donor in good health. The CDR3 bases are TGTGCCAGCAGTTACTCGAAACCCAGCTCCTACGAGCAGTACTTC. Its protein is CASSYSKPSSYEQYF.